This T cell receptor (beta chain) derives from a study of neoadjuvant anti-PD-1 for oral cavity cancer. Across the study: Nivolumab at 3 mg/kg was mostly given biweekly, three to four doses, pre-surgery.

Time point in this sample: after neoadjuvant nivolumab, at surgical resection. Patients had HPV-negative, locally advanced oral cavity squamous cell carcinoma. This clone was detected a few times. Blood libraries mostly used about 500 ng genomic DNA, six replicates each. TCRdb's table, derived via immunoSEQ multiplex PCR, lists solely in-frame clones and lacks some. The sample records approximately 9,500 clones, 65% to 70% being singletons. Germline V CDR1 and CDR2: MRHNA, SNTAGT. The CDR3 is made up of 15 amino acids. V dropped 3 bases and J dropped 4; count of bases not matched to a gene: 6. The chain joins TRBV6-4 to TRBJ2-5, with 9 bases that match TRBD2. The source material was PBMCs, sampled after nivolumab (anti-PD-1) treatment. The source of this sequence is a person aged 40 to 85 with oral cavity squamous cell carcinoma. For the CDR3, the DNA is TGTGCCAGCAGTGAATCAGCGGGGGGTTCAGAGACCCAGTACTTC. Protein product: CASSESAGGSETQYF.